This T cell receptor (beta chain) is from a study of shared clonotypes between healthy human individuals. Notes on the study in general: In contrast to clonotypes shared by all four donors, non-shared clonotypes had lower generation probabilities.

With respect to this clone: The antigen remains unidentified.

Donors comprised only Caucasian adults living in Nashville, Tennessee. V shed 9 bases and J 10 bases; nucleotides not matched to a gene: 19. The germline V gene encodes CDR1 SGDLS and CDR2 YYNGEE. CDR3 length: 15 amino acids. Here immunoSEQ multiplex PCR was the method, and the copy in TCRdb shows in-frame clones only, minus some. The sample has 500,000 to 550,000 clones; 90% to 97% are singletons. The origin of this receptor is a woman in her thirties in good health. Sequenced sample: naive CD4+ T cells sorted from blood. The subset was: CD45RA+ positively selected. The gene calls are TRBV9 and TRBJ2-1; 7 bases are shared with TRBD2. Here the CDR3 DNA reads TGTGCCACCCCGGGCGGGGCTAGCGGATTAGGCGAGCAGTTCTTC. Translating it yields CATPGGASGLGEQFF.